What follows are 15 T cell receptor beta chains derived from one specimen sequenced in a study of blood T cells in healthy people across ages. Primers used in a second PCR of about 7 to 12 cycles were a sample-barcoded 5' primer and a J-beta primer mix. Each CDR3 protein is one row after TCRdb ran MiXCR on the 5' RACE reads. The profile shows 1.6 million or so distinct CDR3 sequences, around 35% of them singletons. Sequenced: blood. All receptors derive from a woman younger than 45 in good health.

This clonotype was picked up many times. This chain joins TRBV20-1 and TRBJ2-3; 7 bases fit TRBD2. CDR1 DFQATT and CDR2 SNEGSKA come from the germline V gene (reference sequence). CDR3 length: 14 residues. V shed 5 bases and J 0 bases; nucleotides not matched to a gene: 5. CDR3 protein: CSALSGASTDTQYF. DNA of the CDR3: TGCAGTGCTCTCAGCGGGGCTAGCACAGATACGCAGTATTTT.

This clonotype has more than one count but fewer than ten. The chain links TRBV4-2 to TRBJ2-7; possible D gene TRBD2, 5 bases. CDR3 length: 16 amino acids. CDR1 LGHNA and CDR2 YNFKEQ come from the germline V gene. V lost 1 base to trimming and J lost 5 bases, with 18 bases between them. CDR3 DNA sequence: TGTGCCAGCAGCCAAGCGGGCGGCACCGCGAGGGACGAGCAGTACTTC. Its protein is CASSQAGGTARDEQYF.

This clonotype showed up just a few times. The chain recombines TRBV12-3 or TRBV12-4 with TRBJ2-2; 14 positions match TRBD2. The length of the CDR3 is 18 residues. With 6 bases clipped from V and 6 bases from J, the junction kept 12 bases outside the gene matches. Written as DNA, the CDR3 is TGTGCCAGCAGCCCTCCCGGACTAGCGGGGGGCCGGGCCGGGGAGCTGTTTTTT. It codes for CASSPPGLAGGRAGELFF.

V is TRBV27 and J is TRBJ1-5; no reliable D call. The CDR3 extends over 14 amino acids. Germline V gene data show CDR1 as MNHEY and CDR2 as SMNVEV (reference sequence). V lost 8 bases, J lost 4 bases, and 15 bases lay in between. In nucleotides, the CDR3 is TGTGCCAGCGCTCCGGGTACCGCTAATCAGCCCCAGCATTTT. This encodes CASAPGTANQPQHF.

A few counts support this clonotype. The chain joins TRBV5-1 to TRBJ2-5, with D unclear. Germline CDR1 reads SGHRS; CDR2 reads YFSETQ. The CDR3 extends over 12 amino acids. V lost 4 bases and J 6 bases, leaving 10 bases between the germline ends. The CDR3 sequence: CASSLTEKTQYF. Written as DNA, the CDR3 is TGCGCCAGCAGCCTAACAGAGAAGACCCAGTACTTC.

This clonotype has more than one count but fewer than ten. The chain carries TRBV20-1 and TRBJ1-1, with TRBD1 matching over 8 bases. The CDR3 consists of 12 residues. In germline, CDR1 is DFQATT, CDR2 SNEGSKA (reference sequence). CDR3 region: CANTGGVTEAFF. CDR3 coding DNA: TGCGCTAACACAGGGGGTGTCACTGAAGCTTTCTTT.

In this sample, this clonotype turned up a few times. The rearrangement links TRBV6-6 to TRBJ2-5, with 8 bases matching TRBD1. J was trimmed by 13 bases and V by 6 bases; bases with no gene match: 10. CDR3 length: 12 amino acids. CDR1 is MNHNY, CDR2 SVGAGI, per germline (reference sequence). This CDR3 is CASRDRDPVAYF. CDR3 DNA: TGTGCCAGCAGGGACAGGGACCCCGTCGCGTACTTC.

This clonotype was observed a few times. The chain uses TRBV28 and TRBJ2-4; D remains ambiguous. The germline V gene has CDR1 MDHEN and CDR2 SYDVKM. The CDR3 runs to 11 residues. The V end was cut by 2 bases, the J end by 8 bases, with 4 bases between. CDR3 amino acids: CASSLDYIQYF. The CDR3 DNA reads TGTGCCAGCAGTTTAGACTACATTCAGTACTTC.

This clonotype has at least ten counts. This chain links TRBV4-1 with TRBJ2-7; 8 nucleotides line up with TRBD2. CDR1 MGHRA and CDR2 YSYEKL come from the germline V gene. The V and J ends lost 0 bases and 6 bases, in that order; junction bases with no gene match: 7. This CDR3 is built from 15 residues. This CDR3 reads CASSQERSGGFEQYF. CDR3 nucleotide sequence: TGCGCCAGCAGCCAAGAGCGGAGCGGGGGCTTCGAGCAGTACTTC.

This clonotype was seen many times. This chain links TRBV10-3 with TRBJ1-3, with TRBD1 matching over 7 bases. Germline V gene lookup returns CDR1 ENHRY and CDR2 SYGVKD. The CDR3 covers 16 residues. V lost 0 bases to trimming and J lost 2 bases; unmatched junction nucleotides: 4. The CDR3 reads CAISESYGQAGNTIYF. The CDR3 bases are TGTGCCATCAGTGAGTCGTATGGACAGGCTGGAAACACCATATATTTT.

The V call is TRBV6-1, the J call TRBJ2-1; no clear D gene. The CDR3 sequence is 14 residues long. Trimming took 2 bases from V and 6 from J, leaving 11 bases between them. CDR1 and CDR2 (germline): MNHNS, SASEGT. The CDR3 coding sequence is TGTGCCAGCAGTGAAATGTGGGTGGGCAATGAGCAGTTCTTC. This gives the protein CASSEMWVGNEQFF.

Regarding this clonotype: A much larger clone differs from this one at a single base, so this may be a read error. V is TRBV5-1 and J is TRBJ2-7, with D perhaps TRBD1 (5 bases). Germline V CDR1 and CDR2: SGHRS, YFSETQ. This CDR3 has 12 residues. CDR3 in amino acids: CTSSSQGNEQYF. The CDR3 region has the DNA TGCACCAGCAGTTCTCAGGGAAACGAGCAGTACTTC.

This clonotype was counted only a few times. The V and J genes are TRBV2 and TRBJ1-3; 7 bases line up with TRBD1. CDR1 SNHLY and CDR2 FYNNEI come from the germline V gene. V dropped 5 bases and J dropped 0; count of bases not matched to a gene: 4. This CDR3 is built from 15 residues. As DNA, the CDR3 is TGTGCCAGCAGTTTGGGACAGAGCTCTGGAAACACCATATATTTT. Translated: CASSLGQSSGNTIYF.

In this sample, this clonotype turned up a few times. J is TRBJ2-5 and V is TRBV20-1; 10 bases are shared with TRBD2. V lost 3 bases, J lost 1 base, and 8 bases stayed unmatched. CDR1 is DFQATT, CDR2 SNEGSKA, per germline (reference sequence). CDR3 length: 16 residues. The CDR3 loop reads CSASDLAGVIQETQYF. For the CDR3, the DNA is TGCAGTGCTAGTGATCTAGCGGGGGTCATCCAAGAGACCCAGTACTTC.

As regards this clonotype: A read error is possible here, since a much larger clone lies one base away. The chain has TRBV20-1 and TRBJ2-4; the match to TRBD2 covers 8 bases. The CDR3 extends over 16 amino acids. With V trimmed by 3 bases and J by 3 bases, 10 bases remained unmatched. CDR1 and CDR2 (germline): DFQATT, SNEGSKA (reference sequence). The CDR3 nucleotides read TGCAGTGCTAGGAATAACGGGGGGGAAATCAAAAACATTCAGTACTTC. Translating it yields CSARNNGGEIKNIQYF.